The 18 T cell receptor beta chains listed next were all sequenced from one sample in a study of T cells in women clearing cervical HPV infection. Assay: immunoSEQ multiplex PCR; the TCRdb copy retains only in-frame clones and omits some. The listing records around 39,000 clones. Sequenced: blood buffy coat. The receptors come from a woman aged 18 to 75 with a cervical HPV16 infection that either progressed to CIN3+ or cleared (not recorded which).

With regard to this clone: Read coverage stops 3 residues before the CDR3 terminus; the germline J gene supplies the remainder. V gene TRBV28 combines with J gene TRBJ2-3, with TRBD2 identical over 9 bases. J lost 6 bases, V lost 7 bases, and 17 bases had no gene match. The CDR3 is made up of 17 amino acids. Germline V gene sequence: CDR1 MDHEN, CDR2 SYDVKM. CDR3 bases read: TGTGCCAGCACCCCACCTCCGGAAGGCGGGGGGGAGGATACG. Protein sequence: CASTPPPEGGGEDT. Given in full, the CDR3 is CASTPPPEGGGEDTQYF.

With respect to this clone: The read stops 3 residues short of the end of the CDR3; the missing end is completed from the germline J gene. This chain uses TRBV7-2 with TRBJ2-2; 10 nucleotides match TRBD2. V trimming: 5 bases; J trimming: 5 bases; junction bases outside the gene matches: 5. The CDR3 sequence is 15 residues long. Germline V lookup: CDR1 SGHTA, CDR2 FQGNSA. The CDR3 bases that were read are TGTGCCAGCAGCGCGGGACTAGCGTTAACCGGGGAG. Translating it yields CASSAGLALTGE. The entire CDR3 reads CASSAGLALTGELFF.

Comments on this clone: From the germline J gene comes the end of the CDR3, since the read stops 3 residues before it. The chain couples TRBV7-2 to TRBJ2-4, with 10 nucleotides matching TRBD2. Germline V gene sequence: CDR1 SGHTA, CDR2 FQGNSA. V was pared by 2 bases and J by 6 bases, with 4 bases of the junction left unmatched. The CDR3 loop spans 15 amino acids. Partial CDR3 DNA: TGTGCCAGCAGCTTAAGCGGGGGGGCTCTAAACATT. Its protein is CASSLSGGALNI. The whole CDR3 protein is CASSLSGGALNIQYF.

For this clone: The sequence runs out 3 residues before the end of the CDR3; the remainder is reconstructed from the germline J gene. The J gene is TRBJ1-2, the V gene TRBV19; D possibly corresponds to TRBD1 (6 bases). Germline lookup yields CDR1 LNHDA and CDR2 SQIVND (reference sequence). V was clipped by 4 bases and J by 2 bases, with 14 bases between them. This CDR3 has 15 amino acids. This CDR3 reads CASSTAGHANYGYTF. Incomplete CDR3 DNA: TGTGCCAGTAGTACCGCGGGACACGCCAACTATGGC.

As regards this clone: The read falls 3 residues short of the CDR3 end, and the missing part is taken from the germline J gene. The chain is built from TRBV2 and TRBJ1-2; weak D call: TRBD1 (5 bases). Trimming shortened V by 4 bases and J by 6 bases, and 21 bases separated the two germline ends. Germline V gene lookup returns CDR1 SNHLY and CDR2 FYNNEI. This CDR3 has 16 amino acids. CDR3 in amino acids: CASSGGETLRGNGYTF. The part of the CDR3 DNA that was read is TGTGCCAGCAGTGGAGGGGAAACTCTGAGGGGTAATGGC.

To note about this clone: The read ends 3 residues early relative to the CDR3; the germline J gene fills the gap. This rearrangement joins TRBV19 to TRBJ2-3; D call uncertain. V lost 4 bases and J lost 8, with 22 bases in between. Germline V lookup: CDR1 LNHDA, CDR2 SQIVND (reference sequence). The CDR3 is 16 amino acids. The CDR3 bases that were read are TGTGCCAGTAGTAGAGATGTGACCGCGCATGTAGCTACG. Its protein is CASSRDVTAHVAT. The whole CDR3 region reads CASSRDVTAHVATQYF.

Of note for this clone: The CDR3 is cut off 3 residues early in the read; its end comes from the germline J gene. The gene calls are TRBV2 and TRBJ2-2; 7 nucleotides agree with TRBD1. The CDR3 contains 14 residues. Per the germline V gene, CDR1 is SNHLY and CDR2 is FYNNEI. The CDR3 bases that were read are TGTGCCAGCAGCCGGGGACAGAATAATGAAAAG. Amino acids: CASSRGQNNEK. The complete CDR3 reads CASSRGQNNEKLFF.

The sequenced CDR3 bases are TGTGCCAGTAGTATACAGGGGGCAGGTTCACCC. This translates into CASSIQGAGSP. The whole CDR3 sequence reads CASSIQGAGSPLHF. The genes are TRBV19 and TRBJ1-6, with 8 positions matching TRBD1. The read comes to an end 3 residues before the CDR3 does, leaving the germline J gene to fill in the end. V shed 2 bases, J shed 9 bases, and the junction held 3 bases outside the gene matches. In germline, CDR1 is LNHDA, CDR2 SQIVND (reference sequence). There are 14 residues in the CDR3.

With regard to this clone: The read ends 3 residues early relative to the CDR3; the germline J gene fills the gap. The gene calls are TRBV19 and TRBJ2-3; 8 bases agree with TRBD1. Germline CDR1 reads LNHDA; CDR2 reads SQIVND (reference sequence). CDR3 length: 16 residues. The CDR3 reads CASSTTGQGRQGTQYF. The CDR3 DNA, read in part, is TGTGCCAGTAGTACCACCGGACAGGGTCGGCAAGGGACG.

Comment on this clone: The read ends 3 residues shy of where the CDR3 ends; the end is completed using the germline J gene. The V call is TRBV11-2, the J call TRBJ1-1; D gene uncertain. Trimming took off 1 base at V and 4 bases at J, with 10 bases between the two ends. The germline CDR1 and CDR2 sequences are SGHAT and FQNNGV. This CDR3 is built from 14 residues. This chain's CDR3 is CASSLGSPGTEAFF. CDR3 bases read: TGTGCCAGCAGCTTAGGATCTCCGGGCACTGAA.

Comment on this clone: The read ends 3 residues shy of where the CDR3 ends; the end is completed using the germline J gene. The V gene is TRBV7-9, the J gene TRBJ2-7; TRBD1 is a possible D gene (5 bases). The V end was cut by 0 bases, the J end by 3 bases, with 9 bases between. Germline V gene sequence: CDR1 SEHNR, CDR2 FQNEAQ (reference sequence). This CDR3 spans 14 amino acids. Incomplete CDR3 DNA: TGTGCCAGCAGCTTAGCGGCAGACAGCTACGAG. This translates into CASSLAADSYE. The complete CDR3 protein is CASSLAADSYEQYF. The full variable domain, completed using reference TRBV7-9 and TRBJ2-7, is DTGVSQNPRHKITKRGQNVTFRCDPISEHNRLYWYRQTLGQGPEFLTYFQNEAQLEKSRLLSDRFSAERPKGSFSTLEIQRTEQGDSAMYLCASSLAADSYEQYFGPGTRLTVT.

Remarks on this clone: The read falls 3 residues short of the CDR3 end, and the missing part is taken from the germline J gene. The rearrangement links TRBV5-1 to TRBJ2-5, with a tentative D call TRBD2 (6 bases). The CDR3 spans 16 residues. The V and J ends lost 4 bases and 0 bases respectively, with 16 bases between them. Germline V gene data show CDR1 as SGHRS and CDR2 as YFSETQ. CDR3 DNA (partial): TGCGCCAGCAGCCGGGATTGGCGGGGTAACCAAGAGACC. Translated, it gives CASSRDWRGNQET. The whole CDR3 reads CASSRDWRGNQETQYF.

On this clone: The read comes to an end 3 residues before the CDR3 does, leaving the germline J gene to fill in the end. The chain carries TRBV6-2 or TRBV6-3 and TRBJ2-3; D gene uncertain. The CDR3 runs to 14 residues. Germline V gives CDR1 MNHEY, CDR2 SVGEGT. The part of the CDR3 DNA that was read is TGTGCCAGCAGACAACGATATAGCAATCAGCCG. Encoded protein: CASRQRYSNQP. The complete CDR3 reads CASRQRYSNQPQYF.

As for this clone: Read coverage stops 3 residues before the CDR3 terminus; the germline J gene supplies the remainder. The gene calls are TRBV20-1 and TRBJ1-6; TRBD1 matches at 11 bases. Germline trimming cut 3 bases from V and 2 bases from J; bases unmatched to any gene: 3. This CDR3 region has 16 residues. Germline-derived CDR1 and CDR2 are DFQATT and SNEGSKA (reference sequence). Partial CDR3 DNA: TGCAGTGCTAGGGACAGGGGGCAAACCTATAATTCACCC. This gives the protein CSARDRGQTYNSP. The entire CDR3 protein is CSARDRGQTYNSPLHF.

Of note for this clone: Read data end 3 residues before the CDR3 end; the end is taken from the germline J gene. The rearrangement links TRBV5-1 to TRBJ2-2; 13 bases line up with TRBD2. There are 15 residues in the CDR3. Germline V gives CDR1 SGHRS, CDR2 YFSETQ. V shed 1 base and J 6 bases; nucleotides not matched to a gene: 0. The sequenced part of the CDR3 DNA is TGCGCCAGCAGCTTGACTAGCGGGGGGGCCGGGGAG. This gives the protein CASSLTSGGAGE. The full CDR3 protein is CASSLTSGGAGELFF.

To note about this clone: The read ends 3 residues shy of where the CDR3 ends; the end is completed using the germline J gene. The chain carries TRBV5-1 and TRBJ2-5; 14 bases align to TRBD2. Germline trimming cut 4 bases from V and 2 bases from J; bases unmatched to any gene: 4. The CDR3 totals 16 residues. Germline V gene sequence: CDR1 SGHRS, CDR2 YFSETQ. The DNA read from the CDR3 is TGCGCCAGCAGCAGCGGACTAGCGGGGGGTCAAGAGACC. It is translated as CASSSGLAGGQET. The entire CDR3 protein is CASSSGLAGGQETQYF. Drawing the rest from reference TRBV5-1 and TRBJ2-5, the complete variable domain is KAGVTQTPRYLIKTRGQQVTLSCSPISGHRSVSWYQQTPGQGLQFLFEYFSETQRNKGNFPGRFSGRQFSNSRSEMNVSTLELGDSALYLCASSSGLAGGQETQYFGPGTRLLVL.

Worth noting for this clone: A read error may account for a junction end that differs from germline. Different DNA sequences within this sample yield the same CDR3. CDR3: CASSMTRLTSGNTIYF. The sequenced CDR3 bases are TGTGCCAGTAGTATGACCAGACTTACCTCTGGAAACACA. The chain joins TRBV19 to TRBJ1-3; D is unresolved. The CDR3 end falls 3 residues outside the read, so it is completed with the germline J gene. The CDR3 is 16 amino acids. Germline CDR1 and CDR2: LNHDA and SQIVND (reference sequence).

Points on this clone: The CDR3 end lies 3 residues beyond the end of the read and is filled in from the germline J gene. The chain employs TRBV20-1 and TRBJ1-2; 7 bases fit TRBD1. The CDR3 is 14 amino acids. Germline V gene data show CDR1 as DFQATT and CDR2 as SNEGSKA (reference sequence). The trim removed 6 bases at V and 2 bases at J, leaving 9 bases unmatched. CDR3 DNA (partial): TGCAGTGCAAACCCCCAGGGGGTCAACTATGGC. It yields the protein CSANPQGVNYG. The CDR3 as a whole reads CSANPQGVNYGYTF.